These 18 T cell receptor beta chains were sequenced from one sample in a study of vaccination and CD4 T cells after COVID-19. Once obtained from cultured CD4+ T cells, the DNA was sequenced using the Oncomine TCR Beta short-read assay. TCRdb recomputed calls from the PCR reads with MiXCR, one row per CDR3 protein. The top ten clones hold around 10% of a sample with over 15,000 distinct CDR3 sequences, about 60% of them seen once. Stated treatment: roughly 10-day PBMC culture with coronavirus spike peptide pools or control peptides (ViraFEST assay). These TCRs' antigens remain unknown. What was sequenced was CD4+ T cells from blood, cultured in vitro. These receptors were obtained from a human donor who had recovered from COVID-19.

In the case of this clonotype: Mismatch with germline at one junction end may stem from a read error. V usage is TRBV7-9 and J usage is TRBJ1-1, with TRBD1 matching over 7 bases. This CDR3 region has 15 residues. Germline values: CDR1 SEHNR, CDR2 FQNEAQ (reference sequence). In DNA, the CDR3 is TGTGCCAGCAGCTTGGGACAGCTTCTAGGGACTGAAACTTTCTTT. Protein sequence: CASSLGQLLGTETFF.

This clonotype has more than one count but fewer than ten. This chain connects TRBV20-1 to TRBJ2-5; no clear D. The CDR3 runs to 14 residues. Trimming cost V 6 bases and J 3 bases, with 17 bases left between them. Germline V gene lookup returns CDR1 DFQATT and CDR2 SNEGSKA (reference sequence). The CDR3 reads CSAEDPRTEETQYF. As DNA, the CDR3 is TGCAGTGCAGAGGACCCGCGGACGGAAGAGACCCAGTACTTC.

The rearrangement links TRBV4-2 to TRBJ1-3; D call uncertain. V gave up 0 bases and J gave up 0 bases, with 9 bases separating them. Germline CDR1 reads LGHNA; CDR2 reads YNFKEQ. CDR3 length: 16 residues. CDR3 in amino acids: CASSQDLGPSGNTIYF. As DNA, the CDR3 is TGTGCCAGCAGCCAAGATCTCGGGCCCTCTGGAAACACCATATATTTT.

In its sample, this clonotype was seen a few times. The J gene is TRBJ1-5, the V gene TRBV28; the D is unclear. CDR1 MDHEN and CDR2 SYDVKM come from the germline V gene. This CDR3 spans 12 amino acids. The V end lost 6 bases, the J end lost 7 bases, and 10 bases lay between the germline ends. The CDR3: CASSFPPQPQHF. The CDR3 DNA follows: TGTGCCAGCAGCTTCCCACCCCAGCCCCAGCATTTT.

This chain uses TRBV10-3 with TRBJ1-5; 7 bases are a match to TRBD1. This CDR3 region has 12 residues. The germline CDR1 and CDR2 sequences are ENHRY and SYGVKD. V lost 10 bases and J lost 5; bases outside the gene matches: 5. The CDR3 is CASRTGDQPQHF. As DNA, the CDR3 is TGTGCCAGCCGAACAGGGGATCAGCCCCAGCATTTT.

The genes are TRBV6-1 and TRBJ1-2; D perhaps matches TRBD1 (5 bases). Germline V gene sequence: CDR1 MNHNS, CDR2 SASEGT. V lost 1 base and J lost 3, with 27 bases in between. The CDR3 is 20 amino acids. CDR3 in DNA: TGTGCCAGCAGTGAAGGGCTTCCAGGGTCTGGACGGATCGGGTACTATGGCTACACCTTC. Encoded protein: CASSEGLPGSGRIGYYGYTF.

The chain joins TRBV19 to TRBJ2-2; D possibly corresponds to TRBD1 (5 bases). V gave up 3 bases and J gave up 0 bases, with 20 bases separating them. The CDR3 consists of 19 residues. Germline values: CDR1 LNHDA, CDR2 SQIVND (reference sequence). CDR3 in amino acids: CASSIKLGALYANTGELFF. CDR3 in DNA: TGTGCCAGTAGTATTAAGCTAGGGGCGCTCTACGCGAACACCGGGGAGCTGTTTTTT.

The chain couples TRBV27 to TRBJ2-7; TRBD1 agrees at 7 bases. J was trimmed by 1 base and V by 6 bases; bases with no gene match: 9. Germline CDR1 MNHEY, CDR2 SMNVEV (reference sequence). The CDR3 is 15 amino acids. Here the CDR3 reads CASRLSRQGSYEQYF. CDR3 nucleotide sequence: TGTGCCAGCAGGTTGTCGCGACAGGGTTCCTACGAGCAGTACTTC.

This sequence joins TRBV28 and TRBJ1-5, with 7 bases lining up with TRBD1. From germline, CDR1 is MDHEN and CDR2 SYDVKM. The CDR3 loop spans 15 amino acids. Trimming cost V 3 bases and J 3 bases; bases outside gene matches: 5. The CDR3, as DNA: TGTGCCAGCAGTTTTGGGCAGGGGGACAATCAGCCCCAGCATTTT. Its protein product is CASSFGQGDNQPQHF.

This sequence joins TRBV7-9 and TRBJ2-6; D remains unclear. The CDR3 spans 13 residues. V was trimmed by 5 bases and J by 1 base, leaving 3 bases between them. Germline values: CDR1 SEHNR, CDR2 FQNEAQ (reference sequence). In nucleotides, the CDR3 is TGTGCCAGCAGCCCGTCTGGGGCCAACGTCCTGACTTTC. Translating gives CASSPSGANVLTF.

The chain uses TRBV6-5 and TRBJ2-2; D is unclear. Trimming took off 0 bases at V and 6 bases at J, with 5 bases between the two ends. Germline CDR1 is MNHEY and CDR2 is SVGAGI. This CDR3 comprises 13 residues. The CDR3 nucleotides read TGTGCCAGCAGTTACTCGGTTCCCGGGGAGCTGTTTTTT. The encoded protein is CASSYSVPGELFF.

The chain employs TRBV6-2 or TRBV6-3 and TRBJ2-4; unclear D gene. This CDR3 has 12 residues. The germline CDR1 and CDR2 sequences are MNHEY and SVGEGT. The V end was cut by 2 bases, the J end by 7 bases, with 6 bases between. DNA of the CDR3: TGTGCCAGCAGTTACGCCGGGAACATTCAGTACTTC. It codes for CASSYAGNIQYF.

The chain's CDR3 is CASSPTWGSGANVLTF. CDR3 DNA: TGTGCCAGTAGTCCTACTTGGGGCTCTGGGGCCAACGTCCTGACTTTC. V and J are TRBV19 and TRBJ2-6; D is unresolved. The CDR3 sequence is 16 residues long. V was pared by 5 bases and J by 0 bases, with 11 bases between. From germline, CDR1 is LNHDA and CDR2 SQIVND (reference sequence).

As concerns this clonotype: The junction shows a germline mismatch at one end, possibly a read error. The gene calls are TRBV12-3 or TRBV12-4 and TRBJ2-1, with D possibly matching TRBD1 (5 bases). The CDR3 loop spans 13 amino acids. CDR3 DNA sequence: TGTGCCAGCAGCCGGAGACAGTACAGTGAGCAGTTCTTC. This encodes CASSRRQYSEQFF.

The V call is TRBV20-1, the J call TRBJ2-5; the match to TRBD2 covers 9 bases. The trim removed 3 bases at V and 2 bases at J, leaving 16 bases unmatched. Germline lookup yields CDR1 DFQATT and CDR2 SNEGSKA (reference sequence). The CDR3 covers 18 residues. DNA for the CDR3: TGCAGTGCTAGGATCCCCCCCGGGACTAGCCCTAAACAAGAGACCCAGTACTTC. This codes for CSARIPPGTSPKQETQYF.

The table lists this clonotype with a few counts. The V and J genes are TRBV20-1 and TRBJ2-3, with 8 positions matching TRBD1. The V and J ends lost 2 bases and 3 bases, in that order; junction bases with no gene match: 7. This CDR3 region has 15 residues. Germline assignment: CDR1 DFQATT and CDR2 SNEGSKA (reference sequence). CDR3 region: CSARTRTGRTDTQYF. The CDR3 DNA follows: TGCAGTGCTAGAACCCGGACAGGGCGAACAGATACGCAGTATTTT.

This chain connects TRBV10-3 to TRBJ2-1; 7 bases are shared with TRBD2. Germline V gene sequence: CDR1 ENHRY, CDR2 SYGVKD. The CDR3 sequence is 12 residues long. Trimming at V came to 5 bases and at J to 7 bases, leaving 2 bases not matched to a gene. The CDR3 DNA sequence: TGTGCCATCAGTCCAGCGGGAAATGAGCAGTTCTTC. Translating it yields CAISPAGNEQFF.

The chain recombines TRBV6-2 or TRBV6-3 with TRBJ1-2; 9 nucleotides match TRBD1. The CDR3 runs 12 residues. J was trimmed by 4 bases and V by 10 bases; bases with no gene match: 4. Germline V lookup: CDR1 MNHEY, CDR2 SVGEGT. CDR3 region: CATGQGGYGYTF. DNA for the CDR3: TGTGCCACGGGACAGGGAGGCTATGGCTACACCTTC.